This entry features one T cell receptor beta chain sequence. Its matching antigen is unknown. It was with 60 Vbeta and 13 Jbeta primers that the PCR ran. Here immunoSEQ multiplex PCR was the method, and the copy in TCRdb shows in-frame clones only, minus some. The sample consists of approximately 170,000 clones, over 70% of them appearing once. This entry is derived from a study of cytomegalovirus exposure and HLA in healthy donors. General study findings and limits: According to the study, 180 or so TCR beta chains were cytomegalovirus-associated. Accurate prediction of HLA-A and HLA-B alleles (for most subjects) was reportedly achieved from TCR beta sequences.

The CDR3 runs 16 residues. V dropped 0 bases and J dropped 0 bases, with 9 bases sitting between them. The germline CDR1 and CDR2 sequences are WSHSY and SAAADI. The clonotype originates from a woman aged 25 to 39 in good health and CMV-seropositive. The material sequenced was PBMCs. The rearrangement links TRBV10-2 to TRBJ1-3; D ambiguous. This CDR3 reads CASSESTPRSGNTIYF. CDR3 sequence (DNA): TGCGCCAGCAGTGAGTCGACACCTCGCTCTGGAAACACCATATATTTT.